Each of the 28 T cell receptor beta chains below was sequenced from the same sample in a study of regulatory dendritic cells for organ transplantation. What these receptors recognize is not known. Sequenced by immunoSEQ multiplex PCR; TCRdb stores in-frame clones only, minus some. The top ten hold 2.5% of the sample, which has some 10,000 clones, approximately 80% seen once. Allogeneic regulatory or mature dendritic cells were co-cultured for 5 days with CFSE-labeled sorted T cells at 1:10. Sample: memory CD4+ T cells from blood cultured with dendritic cells. Subset denoted: CD45RO+ memory T cells. The origin of the receptors is a human donor in good health.

The chain links TRBV7-9 to TRBJ2-7; TRBD1 agrees at 8 bases. The CDR3 extends over 13 amino acids. CDR1 and CDR2 from the germline V gene are SEHNR and FQNEAQ (reference sequence). With V trimmed by 3 bases and J by 7 bases, 5 bases remained unmatched. CDR3 protein: CASSLDRAREQYF. The DNA of the CDR3 is TGTGCCAGCAGCTTGGACAGGGCAAGGGAGCAGTACTTC.

The chain carries TRBV14 and TRBJ2-1; TRBD2 agrees at 7 bases. CDR1 is SGHDN and CDR2 is FVKESK in the germline V gene. CDR3 size: 15 residues. Trimming at V came to 4 bases and at J to 6 bases, leaving 9 bases not matched to a gene. The CDR3, as DNA: TGTGCCAGCAGCCCCTGGCCAGCGGGGCCCAATGAGCAGTTCTTC. Protein: CASSPWPAGPNEQFF.

This clone has a single count. The V gene is TRBV4-3, the J gene TRBJ2-1; D may correspond to TRBD1 or TRBD2 (5 bases each). The germline V gene encodes CDR1 LGHNA and CDR2 YSLEER. V was pared by 3 bases and J by 15 bases, with 27 bases between. This CDR3 region has 16 residues. DNA for the CDR3: TGCGCCAGCAGCCAGAACTTTAGGGGACCTCAACCCACTCTGTTCTTC. Protein sequence: CASSQNFRGPQPTLFF.

J is TRBJ2-3 and V is TRBV30; 13 bases line up with TRBD2. Per the germline V gene, CDR1 is GTSNPN and CDR2 is SVGIG (reference sequence). CDR3 length equals 14 residues. With 7 bases clipped from V and 6 bases from J, the junction kept 7 bases outside the gene matches. The CDR3 loop reads CASELAGGQDTQYF. CDR3 in DNA: TGTGCCTCCGAACTAGCGGGGGGGCAGGATACGCAGTATTTT.

A word on this clone: An end of the junction differs from the germline gene, which may be a read error. The chain carries TRBV18 and TRBJ2-7; 7 nucleotides agree with TRBD1. Germline CDR1 and CDR2: KGHSH and LQKENI. The CDR3 has 15 amino acids. DNA for the CDR3: TGTGCCAGCACACCTACGACAGGGACCGCCTACGAGCAGTACTTC. Amino acids: CASTPTTGTAYEQYF.

This chain joins TRBV30 and TRBJ1-2, with TRBD1 matching 8 bases. The CDR3 spans 15 residues. V trimming: 1 base; J trimming: 7 bases; junction bases outside the gene matches: 11. Germline assignment: CDR1 GTSNPN and CDR2 SVGIG (reference sequence). This CDR3 is CAWSAGQGGIGGYTF. CDR3 coding DNA: TGTGCCTGGAGTGCCGGACAGGGCGGGATAGGTGGCTACACCTTC.

The chain carries TRBV6-5 and TRBJ2-2; 8 bases align to TRBD2. In germline, CDR1 is MNHEY, CDR2 SVGAGI. V was pared by 1 base and J by 5 bases, with 6 bases of the junction left unmatched. The CDR3 extends over 16 amino acids. CDR3 amino acids: CASSYLSGRGTGELFF. The DNA of the CDR3 is TGTGCCAGCAGTTACTTGAGCGGGAGAGGTACCGGGGAGCTGTTTTTT.

The chain has TRBV28 and TRBJ1-5; D is undetermined. Trimming cost V 0 bases and J 5 bases, with 17 bases left between them. This CDR3 has 17 amino acids. CDR1 MDHEN and CDR2 SYDVKM come from the germline V gene. The chain's CDR3 is CASSLWGLGVAYQPQHF. The DNA for the CDR3 is TGTGCCAGCAGTTTATGGGGCCTTGGGGTTGCCTATCAGCCCCAGCATTTT.

With respect to this clone: A read error may produce the germline difference seen at one junction end. The chain joins TRBV7-7 to TRBJ2-1, with 7 bases lining up with TRBD1. The length of the CDR3 is 15 residues. Germline CDR1 is SSHAT and CDR2 is FNYEAQ (reference sequence). The CDR3 nucleotides read TGTGCTAGCAGCTTAGGGGGACAGAGGGGCAATGAGCAGTTCTTC. Its protein is CASSLGGQRGNEQFF.

The gene calls are TRBV18 and TRBJ2-6, with 7 positions matching TRBD1. CDR3 length: 17 residues. Germline values: CDR1 KGHSH, CDR2 LQKENI. The ends lost 3 bases at V and 4 bases at J; junction bases unmatched: 9. The CDR3 nucleotides are TGTGCCAGCTCACCCGTTAGCAGGGGGACAGGGGCCAACGTCCTGACTTTC. This encodes CASSPVSRGTGANVLTF.

The chain carries TRBV6-6 and TRBJ2-1; no firm D call. Trimming shortened V by 0 bases and J by 4 bases, and 10 bases separated the two germline ends. Germline-derived CDR1 and CDR2 are MNHNY and SVGAGI (reference sequence). This CDR3 comprises 15 residues. CDR3 in amino acids: CASSYSPPDYNEQFF. The CDR3 DNA reads as TGTGCCAGCAGTTACTCCCCTCCAGATTACAATGAGCAGTTCTTC.

This clone has just a few counts. The V gene is TRBV6-1, the J gene TRBJ1-5, with 7 bases fitting TRBD1. Germline V lookup: CDR1 MNHNS, CDR2 SASEGT. V dropped 11 bases and J dropped 12; count of bases not matched to a gene: 19. There are 14 residues in the CDR3. In nucleotides, the CDR3 is TGTGCCCGACGTGGACAGGCCGAACCCCCGCGCCAGCATTTT. Its protein is CARRGQAEPPRQHF.

The rearrangement joins TRBV7-2 to TRBJ2-3, with unresolved D. Trimming removed 1 base at V and 4 bases at J, with 3 bases between. The CDR3 has 12 amino acids. CDR1 is SGHTA and CDR2 is FQGNSA in the germline V gene. The DNA for the CDR3 is TGTGCCAGCAGCTTAGTACCAGATACGCAGTATTTT. It specifies CASSLVPDTQYF.

V usage is TRBV15 and J usage is TRBJ1-5; 9 nucleotides line up with TRBD1. V lost 7 bases to trimming and J lost 6 bases; unmatched junction nucleotides: 7. Germline CDR1 is LNHNV and CDR2 is YYDKDF (reference sequence). This CDR3 is built from 14 residues. The CDR3 DNA reads as TGTGCCACCACTGGGACAGGGACTTTTCAGCCCCAGCATTTT. Amino acid sequence: CATTGTGTFQPQHF.

This clone has just a few counts. This chain links TRBV4-2 with TRBJ2-2, with D hard to call. CDR3 length equals 13 residues. Trimming took 10 bases from V and 0 from J, leaving 9 bases between them. CDR1 is LGHNA, CDR2 YNFKEQ, per germline. CDR3 nucleotides: TGTGCCATAGCAGACTCGAACACCGGGGAGCTGTTTTTT. Protein product: CAIADSNTGELFF.

This clone was counted between two and nine times. The V and J genes are TRBV10-2 and TRBJ2-3, with TRBD1 matching 9 bases. Germline V lookup: CDR1 WSHSY, CDR2 SAAADI. CDR3 length equals 13 residues. The V and J ends lost 8 bases and 4 bases, in that order; junction bases with no gene match: 4. The CDR3 reads CASGQGWADTQYF. Written as DNA, the CDR3 is TGCGCCAGCGGACAGGGGTGGGCAGATACGCAGTATTTT.

V usage is TRBV9 and J usage is TRBJ2-4; 7 bases are shared with TRBD2. V was pared by 0 bases and J by 8 bases, with 11 bases of the junction left unmatched. Germline V gene data show CDR1 as SGDLS and CDR2 as YYNGEE. This CDR3 is 16 amino acids long. CDR3 in DNA: TGTGCCAGCAGCGTAGCAGCAGGCGGGAGTTTGGACATTCAGTACTTC. Residues: CASSVAAGGSLDIQYF.

This chain's CDR3 is CASSLGQNYEQYF. The CDR3 DNA reads as TGTGCCAGCAGTTTAGGGCAGAACTACGAGCAGTACTTC. The V call is TRBV6-6, the J call TRBJ2-7; D is undetermined. Germline CDR1 reads MNHNY; CDR2 reads SVGAGI (reference sequence). This CDR3 region has 13 residues. V lost 4 bases, J lost 3 bases, and 10 bases lay in between.

The chain has TRBV5-1 and TRBJ2-1; tentatively, D is TRBD2 (6 bases). Germline V lookup: CDR1 SGHRS, CDR2 YFSETQ. This CDR3 comprises 12 residues. The CDR3, as DNA: TGCGTTGGGGCTAGCGAGGGCAATGAGCAGTTCTTC. Its protein product is CVGASEGNEQFF. Together with reference TRBV5-1 and TRBJ2-1, the CDR3 gives the full variable domain: KAGVTQTPRYLIKTRGQQVTLSCSPISGHRSVSWYQQTPGQGLQFLFEYFSETQRNKGNFPGRFSGRQFSNSRSEMNVSTLELGDSALYLCVGASEGNEQFFGPGTRLTVL.

The J gene is TRBJ2-7, the V gene TRBV10-1; 7 bases line up with TRBD2. Germline assignment: CDR1 WNHNN and CDR2 SYGVQD (reference sequence). Trimming cost V 1 base and J 7 bases; bases outside gene matches: 7. The CDR3 loop spans 14 amino acids. The DNA for the CDR3 is TGCGCCAGCAGTGAGTTTCGGGAAGCGGGAGAGCAGTACTTC. It codes for CASSEFREAGEQYF.

This chain joins TRBV6-5 and TRBJ1-3, with D possibly matching TRBD1 (5 bases). Germline lookup yields CDR1 MNHEY and CDR2 SVGAGI. Between the trimmed V and J ends, which lost 1 base and 8 bases, there was a span of 12 bases. The CDR3 loop spans 14 amino acids. The CDR3 loop is CASSYYPRGDTIYF. DNA of the CDR3: TGTGCCAGCAGTTACTATCCCAGAGGGGACACCATATATTTT.

The chain combines TRBV30 with TRBJ2-7, with TRBD1 matching over 9 bases. Trimming took 0 bases from V and 7 from J; bases not matched to a gene: 10. CDR3 size: 15 residues. Per germline, CDR1 GTSNPN and CDR2 SVGIG (reference sequence). The CDR3 loop is CAWSVPGQGLFEQYF. The CDR3 DNA reads as TGTGCCTGGAGTGTACCGGGACAGGGCCTTTTTGAGCAGTACTTC.

J is TRBJ2-1 and V is TRBV7-2; 11 nucleotides line up with TRBD2. Trimming cost V 1 base and J 6 bases; bases outside gene matches: 2. Per the germline V gene, CDR1 is SGHTA and CDR2 is FQGNSA. The CDR3 has 15 amino acids. Written as DNA, the CDR3 is TGTGCCAGCAGCTTAGGTCTAGCGGGAGGCAATGAGCAGTTCTTC. Translating gives CASSLGLAGGNEQFF.

In its sample, this clone was seen a few times. The CDR3 sequence is CASSERLVEKLFF. CDR3 bases: TGTGCCAGCAGTGAAAGGCTGGTTGAAAAACTGTTTTTT. J is TRBJ1-4 and V is TRBV25-1; D gene unclear. Trimming removed 2 bases at V and 7 bases at J, with 8 bases between. Germline V gives CDR1 MGHDK, CDR2 SYGVNS. The CDR3 covers 13 residues.

The chain uses TRBV7-8 and TRBJ2-6; 7 nucleotides agree with TRBD2. Unmatched junction bases numbered 3, after V lost 11 bases and J lost 2 bases. Germline V CDR1 and CDR2: SGHVS, FQNEAQ. The CDR3 runs to 13 residues. The CDR3 here is CAGGVAGANVLTF. In DNA, the CDR3 is TGTGCCGGGGGGGTTGCTGGGGCCAACGTCCTGACTTTC. Complete variable domain (other parts from reference TRBV7-8 and TRBJ2-6): GAGVSQSPRYKVAKRGQDVALRCDPISGHVSLFWYQQALGQGPEFLTYFQNEAQLDKSGLPSDRFFAERPEGSVSTLKIQRTQQEDSAVYLCAGGVAGANVLTFGAGSRLTVL.

The CDR3 reads CASSEALGGVFEQFF. The CDR3, as DNA: TGTGCCAGCAGTGAAGCCTTAGGGGGAGTTTTTGAGCAGTTCTTC. This chain joins TRBV6-1 and TRBJ2-1, with D possibly TRBD1 on 6 matching bases. In germline, CDR1 is MNHNS, CDR2 SASEGT. Trimming removed 0 bases at V and 9 bases at J, with 15 bases between. The CDR3 extends over 15 amino acids.

As regards this clone: Compared with germline, one end of the junction differs, possibly owing to a read error. This rearrangement joins TRBV7-9 to TRBJ2-7, with a possible D match to TRBD1 (6 bases). The germline CDR1 and CDR2 sequences are SEHNR and FQNEAQ (reference sequence). This CDR3 comprises 13 residues. CDR3 bases: TGTACCAGCAGCCGGGACAACTCCTACGAGCAGTACTTC. This translates into CTSSRDNSYEQYF.

The chain has TRBV7-2 and TRBJ1-5; D is unclear. Per the germline V gene, CDR1 is SGHTA and CDR2 is FQGNSA. CDR3 length equals 15 residues. V gave up 4 bases and J gave up 5 bases, with 15 bases separating them. Here the CDR3 DNA reads TGTGCCAGCAGCTCAGGATTAGGGCCCCATCAGCCCCAGCATTTT. Its protein product is CASSSGLGPHQPQHF.